The 10 T cell receptor beta chains below all came from one sample that was sequenced in a study of spatial heterogeneity in lung cancer. Time point meaning: blood at routine non-recurrence follow-up after resection. TCRdb processed the 5' RACE reads anew with MiXCR; each CDR3 protein has one entry. The sample has around 45,000 distinct CDR3 sequences, 22% seen once; the top ten hold less than 9.5%. The sequencing used PBMCs, collected at follow-up. These TCRs come from a female donor with early-stage non-small cell lung cancer.

This clonotype was picked up a small number of times. A read error may produce the germline difference seen at one junction end. The genes are TRBV7-9 and TRBJ2-3; 12 bases line up with TRBD2. The V gene's germline CDR1 is SEHNR and CDR2 FQNEAQ (reference sequence). The CDR3 length is 16 residues. In nucleotides, the CDR3 is TGTGCCAGCAGTTTAGGACTAGCGGGAAGCACAGATACGCAGTATTTT. Its protein is CASSLGLAGSTDTQYF. The full variable domain, in which reference TRBV7-9 and TRBJ2-3 provide the parts outside the CDR3, is DTGVSQNPRHKITKRGQNVTFRCDPISEHNRLYWYRQTLGQGPEFLTYFQNEAQLEKSRLLSDRFSAERPKGSFSTLEIQRTEQGDSAMYLCASSLGLAGSTDTQYFGPGTRLTVL.

In this sample, this clonotype turned up many times. The chain links TRBV3-1 to TRBJ2-3, with D unclear. Per germline, CDR1 LGHDT and CDR2 YNNKEL (reference sequence). The CDR3 is made up of 12 amino acids. Trimming stripped 1 base from V and 8 bases from J, with 7 bases between. The CDR3 here is CASSQVSRTQYF. The CDR3, as DNA: TGTGCCAGCAGCCAAGTGAGTCGTACGCAGTATTTT.

This clonotype has just a few counts. As DNA, the CDR3 is TGCAGTGCTAGTACCGGGACGAACGACAATGAGCAGTTCTTC. Amino acids: CSASTGTNDNEQFF. This chain links TRBV20-1 with TRBJ2-1; tentatively, D is TRBD1 or TRBD2 (5 bases each). This CDR3 contains 14 residues. Germline loops: CDR1 DFQATT, CDR2 SNEGSKA (reference sequence). The V end was cut by 3 bases, the J end by 5 bases, with 14 bases between.

In this sample, this clonotype turned up once. The V call is TRBV14, the J call TRBJ2-5; D not resolved. The CDR3 has 12 residues. V was clipped by 1 base and J by 5 bases, with 5 bases between them. In germline, CDR1 is SGHDN, CDR2 FVKESK. This CDR3 reads CASSQADETQYF. In DNA form, the CDR3 reads TGTGCCAGCAGCCAAGCTGATGAGACCCAGTACTTC. The full variable domain, in which reference TRBV14 and TRBJ2-5 provide the parts outside the CDR3, is EAGVTQFPSHSVIEKGQTVTLRCDPISGHDNLYWYRRVMGKEIKFLLHFVKESKQDESGMPNNRFLAERTGGTYSTLKVQPAELEDSGVYFCASSQADETQYFGPGTRLLVL.

This clonotype was counted only a few times. The CDR3 loop is CSAHRADGYTF. Written as DNA, the CDR3 is TGCAGTGCCCACCGGGCGGATGGCTACACCTTC. V is TRBV20-1 and J is TRBJ1-2; D remains unclear. In germline, CDR1 is DFQATT, CDR2 SNEGSKA (reference sequence). Trimming cost V 6 bases and J 6 bases, with 11 bases left between them. The CDR3 has 11 amino acids.

The V call is TRBV12-3 or TRBV12-4, the J call TRBJ2-4; D gene uncertain. This CDR3 is 14 amino acids long. The V gene lost 2 bases and the J gene lost 3 bases, with 8 bases spanning the gap. CDR3: CASSLLAVKNIQYF. The CDR3 bases are TGTGCCAGCAGTTTACTCGCGGTCAAAAACATTCAGTACTTC.

This clonotype was counted a few times. The chain has TRBV5-8 and TRBJ2-7; a weak D match, TRBD2 (5 bases). The germline V gene has CDR1 SGHTS and CDR2 YDEGEE. V was pared by 1 base and J by 2 bases, with 7 bases between. CDR3 size: 13 residues. CDR3 in DNA: TGTGCCAGCAGCTTGAGCGGTCCCTACGAGCAGTACGTC. Protein: CASSLSGPYEQYV.

The chain carries TRBV29-1 and TRBJ2-7; unclear D gene. The germline CDR1 and CDR2 sequences are SQVTM and ANQGSEA. V lost 4 bases to trimming and J lost 4 bases, with 11 bases between them. The CDR3 consists of 12 residues. The CDR3 here is CSVGQQGYEQYF. As DNA, the CDR3 is TGCAGCGTTGGTCAGCAAGGGTACGAGCAGTACTTC.

At least ten counts were recorded for this clonotype. The V and J genes are TRBV14 and TRBJ2-2; D may be TRBD2 (5 bases). The V gene lost 1 base and the J gene lost 7 bases, with 7 bases spanning the gap. CDR1 is SGHDN and CDR2 is FVKESK in the germline V gene. This CDR3 contains 13 residues. CDR3 nucleotides: TGTGCCAGCAGCCAAGTGCGGGTCGGGGAGCTGTTTTTT. It is translated as CASSQVRVGELFF.

The sample holds a few counts of this clonotype. This chain connects TRBV5-4 to TRBJ1-1, with a possible D match to TRBD1 (6 bases). Germline V gene data show CDR1 as SGHNT and CDR2 as YYREEE (reference sequence). The V end was cut by 4 bases, the J end by 1 base, with 11 bases between. This CDR3 region has 14 residues. CDR3 loop: CASSTKTGNTEAFF. The CDR3 nucleotides read TGTGCCAGCAGCACTAAGACAGGGAACACTGAAGCTTTCTTT.